These T cell receptor beta chains were read from a single sample in a study of T-cell reconstitution after alpha-beta-depleted transplantation in children. Via MiXCR, TCRdb re-called the PCR reads, giving one row per CDR3 protein. The repertoire holds 250,000 to 350,000 distinct CDR3 sequences, with more than 8% as singletons. Sequenced material: PBMCs from the stem cell graft donor, taken from the stem cell graft. The receptor set was obtained from a human donor who donated a stem cell graft to a child with SCID. Both conserved end residues are part of each CDR3. Fields, in order: J gene, D gene, V gene, clone size, CDR3 protein, CDR3 DNA. A D gene is named only where the DNA matches it firmly. The size field is filled for only some rows; it gives once, few, many or a size class.

TRBJ2-5,.,TRBV11-2,.,CASSRGALIQETQYF,TGTGCCAGCAGCCGGGGGGCCTTGATTCAAGAGACCCAGTACTTC
TRBJ2-2,.,TRBV5-8,few,CASSLRNNANTGELFF,TGTGCCAGCAGCTTGAGGAACAACGCGAACACCGGGGAGCTGTTTTTT
TRBJ2-1,.,TRBV24-1,many,CATSEGSSYNEQFF,TGTGCCACCAGTGAAGGGAGCTCCTACAATGAGCAGTTCTTC
TRBJ1-5,TRBD1,TRBV5-6,.,CASRPDRADQPQHF,TGTGCCAGCAGACCGGACAGGGCAGATCAGCCCCAGCATTTT
TRBJ2-7,.,TRBV5-1,.,CASSVGTKGEQYF,TGCGCCAGCAGCGTCGGGACCAAAGGCGAGCAGTACTTC
TRBJ2-3,TRBD2,TRBV20-1,.,CSAGLGSNTDTQYF,TGCAGTGCTGGACTAGGATCGAACACAGATACGCAGTATTTT
TRBJ1-3,.,TRBV7-9,few,CASSPPAGQASGNTIYF,TGTGCCAGCAGCCCCCCCGCAGGGCAGGCCTCTGGAAACACCATATATTTT
TRBJ1-3,TRBD1,TRBV20-1,many,CSVSRQGFGNTIYF,TGCAGTGTAAGCAGACAGGGGTTCGGAAACACCATATATTTT
TRBJ2-3,TRBD1,TRBV9,once,CASSVAPVTGVDTQYF,TGTGCCAGCAGCGTAGCTCCCGTGACAGGGGTAGATACGCAGTATTTT
TRBJ1-1,.,TRBV27,.,CASNPTGRGTEAFF,TGTGCCAGCAATCCCACGGGGCGAGGAACTGAAGCTTTCTTT
TRBJ2-3,.,TRBV20-1,.,CSASSVDTQYF,TGCAGTGCTAGCAGTGTGGATACGCAGTATTTT
TRBJ1-1,.,TRBV25-1,.,CASMGWGQGVHLTEAFF,TGTGCCAGCATGGGGTGGGGGCAGGGAGTCCATCTCACTGAAGCTTTCTTT
TRBJ2-3,.,TRBV2,.,CASKRTTTDTQYF,TGTGCCAGCAAGAGGACTACCACAGATACGCAGTATTTT
TRBJ2-1,.,TRBV7-9,.,CASSTERGTLNNEQFF,TGTGCCAGCAGCACTGAGAGGGGGACGTTGAACAATGAGCAGTTCTTC
TRBJ2-5,.,TRBV7-2,.,CASSLGPFGAGETQYF,TGTGCCAGCAGCTTAGGACCTTTCGGAGCCGGGGAGACCCAGTACTTC
TRBJ2-5,.,TRBV21-1,.,CASSRGEAETQYF,TGTGCCAGCAGCCGGGGGGAAGCAGAGACCCAGTACTTC
TRBJ2-3,TRBD2,TRBV3-1,few,CASSQARDYLTDTQYF,TGTGCCAGCAGCCAGGCGCGGGACTACCTCACAGATACGCAGTATTTT
TRBJ2-1,.,TRBV4-2,.,CASSLRFRVDNEQFF,TGTGCCAGCAGCCTTCGCTTCAGGGTTGACAATGAGCAGTTCTTC
TRBJ2-5,.,TRBV7-2,many,CASSSTRETQYF,TGTGCCAGCAGCTCAACCCGTGAGACCCAGTACTTC
TRBJ2-5,TRBD2,TRBV9,many,CASSVLSGAETQYF,TGTGCCAGCAGCGTCCTTAGCGGGGCGGAGACCCAGTACTTC
TRBJ1-2,TRBD1,TRBV29-1,.,CSVPTQGLYGYTF,TGCAGCGTCCCCACACAGGGGCTCTATGGCTACACCTTC
TRBJ2-1,TRBD2,TRBV7-3,.,CASSLKAGGHYNEQFF,TGTGCCAGCAGCTTAAAAGCGGGGGGCCATTACAATGAGCAGTTCTTC
TRBJ2-1,TRBD1,TRBV19,few,CASSGGQEYWNEQFF,TGTGCCAGTAGTGGTGGACAGGAATACTGGAATGAGCAGTTCTTC
TRBJ2-5,TRBD2,TRBV27,.,CASSTLSGLGETQYF,TGTGCCAGCAGTACCCTTAGCGGGCTGGGAGAGACCCAGTACTTC
TRBJ2-5,.,TRBV25-1,many,CASSETGQETQYF,TGTGCCAGCAGTGAGACTGGGCAAGAGACCCAGTACTTC
TRBJ1-2,.,TRBV27,few,CASSTPRGGGPYGYTF,TGTGCCAGCAGTACCCCCCGGGGAGGAGGGCCCTATGGCTACACCTTC
TRBJ2-1,.,TRBV7-9,few,CASSLDRAPYNEQFF,TGTGCCAGCAGCTTAGACAGGGCACCCTACAATGAGCAGTTCTTC
TRBJ2-1,TRBD2,TRBV7-6,few,CASSLMRGSFKSSYNEQFF,TGTGCCAGCAGCTTAATGCGGGGGTCCTTTAAAAGCTCCTACAATGAGCAGTTCTTC
TRBJ2-5,.,TRBV2,few,CASTGYEKETQYF,TGTGCCAGCACTGGGTACGAAAAGGAGACCCAGTACTTC
TRBJ2-1,TRBD1,TRBV29-1,few,CSATTGGRGGNEQFF,TGCAGCGCGACGACAGGGGGAAGAGGGGGCAATGAGCAGTTCTTC
TRBJ2-3,TRBD1,TRBV5-1,few,CASSLAGQGPGNTQYF,TGCGCCAGCAGCTTGGCCGGACAGGGTCCCGGGAATACGCAGTATTTT
TRBJ2-3,.,TRBV3-1,few,CASSHSDSTDTQYF,TGTGCCAGCAGCCATTCCGACTCGACAGATACGCAGTATTTT
TRBJ2-7,.,TRBV3-1,many,CASSQGSATTYEQYF,TGTGCCAGCAGCCAAGGAAGTGCCACTACCTACGAGCAGTACTTC
TRBJ2-1,.,TRBV18,.,CASSPPTGGGVNEQFF,TGTGCCAGCTCACCACCGACCGGGGGCGGAGTGAATGAGCAGTTCTTC
TRBJ2-7,.,TRBV14,.,CASSQVPSSYEQYF,TGTGCCAGCAGCCAAGTGCCTAGCTCCTACGAGCAGTACTTC
TRBJ2-7,.,TRBV3-1,few,CASSPPPGHLESYEQYF,TGTGCCAGCAGCCCCCCCCCGGGACATCTAGAGTCCTACGAGCAGTACTTC
TRBJ2-3,.,TRBV12-3/TRBV12-4,.,CASSLPSGPTQYF,TGTGCCAGCAGTTTACCAAGTGGGCCTACGCAGTATTTT
TRBJ2-7,.,TRBV7-9,few,CASSLGGGQRSYEQYF,TGTGCCAGCAGCTTGGGGGGGGGGCAGAGAAGCTACGAGCAGTACTTC
TRBJ2-3,.,TRBV7-2,.,CASSLVGQGMTDTQYF,TGTGCCAGCAGCTTAGTGGGTCAGGGAATGACAGATACGCAGTATTTT
TRBJ2-3,TRBD2,TRBV10-2,.,CASSTSGGAGDTQYF,TGCGCCAGCAGTACTAGCGGGGGGGCCGGGGATACGCAGTATTTT
TRBJ2-3,.,TRBV29-1,many,CSVFSRQAYTQYF,TGCAGCGTATTCTCAAGACAGGCCTATACGCAGTATTTT